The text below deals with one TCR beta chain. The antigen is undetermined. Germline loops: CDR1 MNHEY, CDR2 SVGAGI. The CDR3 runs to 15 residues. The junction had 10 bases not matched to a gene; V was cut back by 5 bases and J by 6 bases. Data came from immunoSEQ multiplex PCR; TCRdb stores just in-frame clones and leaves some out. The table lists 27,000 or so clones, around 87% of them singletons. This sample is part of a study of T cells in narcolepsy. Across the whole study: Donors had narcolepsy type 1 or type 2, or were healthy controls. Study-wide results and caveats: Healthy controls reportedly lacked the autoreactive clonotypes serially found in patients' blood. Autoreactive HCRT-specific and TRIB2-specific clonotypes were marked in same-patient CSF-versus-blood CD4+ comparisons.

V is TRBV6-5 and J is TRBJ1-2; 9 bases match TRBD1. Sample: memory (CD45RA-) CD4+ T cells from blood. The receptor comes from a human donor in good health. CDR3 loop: CASSNLYRGRDGYTF. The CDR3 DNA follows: TGTGCCAGCAGTAATTTGTACAGGGGGCGCGATGGCTACACCTTC.